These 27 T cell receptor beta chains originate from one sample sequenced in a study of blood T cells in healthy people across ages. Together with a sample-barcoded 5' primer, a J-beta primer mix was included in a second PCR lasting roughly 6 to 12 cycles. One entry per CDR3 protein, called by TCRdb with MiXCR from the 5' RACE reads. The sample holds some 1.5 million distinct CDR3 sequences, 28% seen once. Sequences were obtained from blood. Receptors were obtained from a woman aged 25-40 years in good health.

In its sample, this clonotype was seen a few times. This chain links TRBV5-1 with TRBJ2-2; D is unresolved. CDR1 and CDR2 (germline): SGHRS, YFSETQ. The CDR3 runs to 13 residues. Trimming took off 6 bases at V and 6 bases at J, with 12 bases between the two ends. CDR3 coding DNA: TGCGCCAGCACCCCTATGTCGGCCGGGGAGCTGTTTTTT. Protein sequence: CASTPMSAGELFF.

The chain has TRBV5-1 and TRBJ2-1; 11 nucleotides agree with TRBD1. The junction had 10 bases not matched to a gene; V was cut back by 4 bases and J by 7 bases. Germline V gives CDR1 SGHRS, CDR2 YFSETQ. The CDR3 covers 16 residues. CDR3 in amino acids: CASSSIPGQGGNEQFF. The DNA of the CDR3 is TGCGCCAGCAGCAGCATACCGGGACAGGGGGGGAATGAGCAGTTCTTC. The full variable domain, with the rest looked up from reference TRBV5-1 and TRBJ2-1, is KAGVTQTPRYLIKTRGQQVTLSCSPISGHRSVSWYQQTPGQGLQFLFEYFSETQRNKGNFPGRFSGRQFSNSRSEMNVSTLELGDSALYLCASSSIPGQGGNEQFFGPGTRLTVL.

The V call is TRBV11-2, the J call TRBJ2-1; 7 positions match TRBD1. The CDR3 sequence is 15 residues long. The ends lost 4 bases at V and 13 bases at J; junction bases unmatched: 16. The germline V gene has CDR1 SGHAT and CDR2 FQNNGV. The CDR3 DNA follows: TGTGCCAGCAGCTCTAGGGGGCGAAGGCAAGAGACCCAGTTCTTC. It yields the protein CASSSRGRRQETQFF.

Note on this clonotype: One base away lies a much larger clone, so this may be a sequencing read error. The CDR3 nucleotides read TGCAGTGCCCGCTATGGGGGGATCCAAGAGACCCGGTACTTC. This sequence encodes CSARYGGIQETRYF. The chain uses TRBV20-1 and TRBJ2-5; possible D gene TRBD2, 6 bases. The germline V gene encodes CDR1 DFQATT and CDR2 SNEGSKA (reference sequence). This CDR3 is built from 14 residues.

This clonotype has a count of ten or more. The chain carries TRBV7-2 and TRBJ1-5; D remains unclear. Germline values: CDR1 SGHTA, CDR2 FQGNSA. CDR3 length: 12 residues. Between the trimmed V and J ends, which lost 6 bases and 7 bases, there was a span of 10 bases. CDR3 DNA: TGTGCCAGCAGTTTGGTCGGACAGCCCCAGCATTTT. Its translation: CASSLVGQPQHF.

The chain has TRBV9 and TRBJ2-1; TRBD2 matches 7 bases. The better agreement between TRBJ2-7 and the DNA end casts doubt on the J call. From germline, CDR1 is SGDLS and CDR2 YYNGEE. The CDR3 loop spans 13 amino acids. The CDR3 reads CASSPWEGREQYF. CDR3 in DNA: TGTGCCAGCAGCCCTTGGGAGGGACGCGAGCAGTACTTC.

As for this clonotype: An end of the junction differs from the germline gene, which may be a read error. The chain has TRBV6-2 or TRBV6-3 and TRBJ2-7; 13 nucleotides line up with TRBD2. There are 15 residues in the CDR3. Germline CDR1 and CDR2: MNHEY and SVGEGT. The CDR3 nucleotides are TGTGCCAGCAGCTCATGGACTAGCGGGAGTTACGAGCGGTACTTC. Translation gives CASSSWTSGSYERYF.

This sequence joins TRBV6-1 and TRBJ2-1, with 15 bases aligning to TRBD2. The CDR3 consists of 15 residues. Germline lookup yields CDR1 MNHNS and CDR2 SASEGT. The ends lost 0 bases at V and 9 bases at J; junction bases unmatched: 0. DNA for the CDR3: TGTGCCAGCAGTGAAGCGGGACTAGCGGGAGGTGAGCAGTTCTTC. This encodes CASSEAGLAGGEQFF.

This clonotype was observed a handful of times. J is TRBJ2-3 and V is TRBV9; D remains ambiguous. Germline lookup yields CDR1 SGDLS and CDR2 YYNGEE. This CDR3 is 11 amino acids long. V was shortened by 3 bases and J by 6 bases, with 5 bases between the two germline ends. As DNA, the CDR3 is TGTGCCAGCAGCGCCAAGGATACGCAGTATTTT. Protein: CASSAKDTQYF.

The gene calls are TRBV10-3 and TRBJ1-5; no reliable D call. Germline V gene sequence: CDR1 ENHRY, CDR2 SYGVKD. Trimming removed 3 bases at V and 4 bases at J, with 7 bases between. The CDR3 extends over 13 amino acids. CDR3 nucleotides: TGTGCCATCAGTGACCCCAAGAATCAGCCCCAGCATTTT. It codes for CAISDPKNQPQHF.

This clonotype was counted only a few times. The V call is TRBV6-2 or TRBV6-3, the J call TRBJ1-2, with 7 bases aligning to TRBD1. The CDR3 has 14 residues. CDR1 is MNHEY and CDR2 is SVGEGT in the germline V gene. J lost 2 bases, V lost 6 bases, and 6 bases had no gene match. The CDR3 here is CASRPPGQNYGYTF. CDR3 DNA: TGTGCCAGCAGGCCCCCGGGACAGAACTATGGCTACACCTTC.

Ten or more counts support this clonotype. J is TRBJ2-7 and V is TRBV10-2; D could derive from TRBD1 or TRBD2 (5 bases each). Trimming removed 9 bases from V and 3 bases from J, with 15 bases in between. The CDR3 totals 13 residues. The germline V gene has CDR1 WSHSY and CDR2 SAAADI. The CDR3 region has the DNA TGCGCCAGTACGACGGGGCCCCACTACGAGCAGTACTTC. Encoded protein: CASTTGPHYEQYF.

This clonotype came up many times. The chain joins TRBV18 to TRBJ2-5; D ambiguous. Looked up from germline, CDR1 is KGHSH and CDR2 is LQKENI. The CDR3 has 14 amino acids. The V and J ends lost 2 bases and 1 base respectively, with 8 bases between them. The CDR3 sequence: CASSPGYSQETQYF. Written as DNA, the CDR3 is TGTGCCAGCTCACCAGGTTATTCCCAAGAGACCCAGTACTTC. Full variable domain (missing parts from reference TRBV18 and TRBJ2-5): NAGVMQNPRHLVRRRGQEARLRCSPMKGHSHVYWYRQLPEEGLKFMVYLQKENIIDESGMPKERFSAEFPKEGPSILRIQQVVRGDSAAYFCASSPGYSQETQYFGPGTRLLVL.

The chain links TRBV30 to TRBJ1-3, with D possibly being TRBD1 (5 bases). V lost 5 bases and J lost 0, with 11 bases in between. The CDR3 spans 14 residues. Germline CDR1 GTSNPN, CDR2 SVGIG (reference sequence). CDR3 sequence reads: CAWETGVSGNTIYF. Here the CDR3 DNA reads TGTGCCTGGGAAACAGGTGTCTCTGGAAACACCATATATTTT.

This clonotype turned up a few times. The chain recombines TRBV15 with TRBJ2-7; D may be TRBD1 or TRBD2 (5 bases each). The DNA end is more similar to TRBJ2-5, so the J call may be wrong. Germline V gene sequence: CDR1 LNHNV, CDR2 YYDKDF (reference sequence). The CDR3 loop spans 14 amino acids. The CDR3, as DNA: TGTGCCACCAGCAGAGGAGGGGCTTCGGAGACCCAGTACTTC. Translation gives CATSRGGASETQYF.

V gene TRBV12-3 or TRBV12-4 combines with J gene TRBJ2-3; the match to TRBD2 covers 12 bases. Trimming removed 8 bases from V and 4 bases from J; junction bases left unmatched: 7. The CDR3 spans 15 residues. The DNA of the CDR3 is TGTGCCAGCTGTACCGGGACTAGCGGGTCAGATACGCAGTATTTT. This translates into CASCTGTSGSDTQYF.

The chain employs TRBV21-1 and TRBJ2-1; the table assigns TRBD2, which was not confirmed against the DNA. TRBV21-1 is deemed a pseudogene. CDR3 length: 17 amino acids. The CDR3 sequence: CASSKVSTSGAYNEQFF. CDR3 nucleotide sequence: TGTGCCAGCAGCAAAGTCTCTACTAGCGGGGCCTACAATGAGCAGTTCTTC.

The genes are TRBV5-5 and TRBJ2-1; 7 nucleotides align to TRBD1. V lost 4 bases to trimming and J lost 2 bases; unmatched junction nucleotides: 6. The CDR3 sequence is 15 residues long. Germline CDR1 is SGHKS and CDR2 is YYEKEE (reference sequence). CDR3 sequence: CASSRDSNTYNEQFF. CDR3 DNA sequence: TGTGCCAGCAGCCGGGACAGCAACACCTACAATGAGCAGTTCTTC.

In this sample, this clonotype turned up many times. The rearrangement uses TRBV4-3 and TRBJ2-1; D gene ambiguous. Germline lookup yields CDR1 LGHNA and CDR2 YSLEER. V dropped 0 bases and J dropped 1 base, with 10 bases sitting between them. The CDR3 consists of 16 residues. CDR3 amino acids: CASSQDSSESYNEQFF. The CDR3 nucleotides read TGCGCCAGCAGCCAAGATTCCAGCGAATCCTACAATGAGCAGTTCTTC.

The CDR3 protein is CASRGSSGSNGYTF. In DNA, the CDR3 is TGCGCCAGCAGAGGGTCCTCGGGATCTAATGGCTACACCTTC. The genes are TRBV5-1 and TRBJ1-2, with D uncertain. V was cut by 5 bases and J by 6 bases, with 17 bases left in between. Per the germline V gene, CDR1 is SGHRS and CDR2 is YFSETQ. CDR3 length equals 14 residues.

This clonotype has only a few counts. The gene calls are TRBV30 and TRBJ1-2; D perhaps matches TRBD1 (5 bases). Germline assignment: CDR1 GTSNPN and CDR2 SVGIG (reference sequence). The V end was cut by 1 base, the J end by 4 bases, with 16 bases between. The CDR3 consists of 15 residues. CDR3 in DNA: TGTGCCTGGAGTGAAGGGACCTTCGGGGCCTATGGCTACACCTTC. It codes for CAWSEGTFGAYGYTF.

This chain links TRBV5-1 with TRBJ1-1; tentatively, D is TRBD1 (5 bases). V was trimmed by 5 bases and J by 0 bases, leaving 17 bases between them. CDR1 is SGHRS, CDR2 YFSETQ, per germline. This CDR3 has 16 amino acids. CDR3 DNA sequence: TGCGCCAGCAGGCCCCAGTGGGGGTTGATGAACACTGAAGCTTTCTTT. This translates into CASRPQWGLMNTEAFF.

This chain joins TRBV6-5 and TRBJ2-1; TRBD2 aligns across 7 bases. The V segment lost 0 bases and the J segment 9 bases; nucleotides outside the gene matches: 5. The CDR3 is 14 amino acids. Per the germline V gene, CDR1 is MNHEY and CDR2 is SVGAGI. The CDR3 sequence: CASSYSLARVEQFF. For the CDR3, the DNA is TGTGCCAGCAGTTACTCACTAGCGAGGGTTGAGCAGTTCTTC.

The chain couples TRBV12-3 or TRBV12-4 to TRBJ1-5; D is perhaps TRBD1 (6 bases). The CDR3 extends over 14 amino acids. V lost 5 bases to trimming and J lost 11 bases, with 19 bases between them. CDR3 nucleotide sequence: TGTGCCAGCAGTGGACCACAGGGTGCCCTAGCCCAGCATTTT. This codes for CASSGPQGALAQHF.

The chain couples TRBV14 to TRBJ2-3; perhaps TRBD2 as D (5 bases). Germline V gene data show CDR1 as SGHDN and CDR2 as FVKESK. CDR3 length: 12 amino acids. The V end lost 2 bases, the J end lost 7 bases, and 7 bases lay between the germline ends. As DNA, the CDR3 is TGTGCCAGCAGCCAACGGGGATATACGCAGTATTTT. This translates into CASSQRGYTQYF.

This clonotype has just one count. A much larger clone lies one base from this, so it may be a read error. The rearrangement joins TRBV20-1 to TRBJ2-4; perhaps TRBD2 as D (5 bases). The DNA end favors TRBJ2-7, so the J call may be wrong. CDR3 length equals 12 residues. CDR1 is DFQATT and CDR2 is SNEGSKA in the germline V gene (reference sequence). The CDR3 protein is CRAKLATYEQYF. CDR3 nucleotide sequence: TGCAGGGCTAAGCTAGCTACCTACGAGCAGTACTTC.

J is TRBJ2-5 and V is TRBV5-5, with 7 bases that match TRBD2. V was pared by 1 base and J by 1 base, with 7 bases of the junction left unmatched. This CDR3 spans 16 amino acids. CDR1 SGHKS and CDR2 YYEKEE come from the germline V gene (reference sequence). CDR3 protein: CASSLRTTGGQETQYF. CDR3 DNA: TGTGCCAGCAGCTTGCGTACAACGGGGGGCCAAGAGACCCAGTACTTC.